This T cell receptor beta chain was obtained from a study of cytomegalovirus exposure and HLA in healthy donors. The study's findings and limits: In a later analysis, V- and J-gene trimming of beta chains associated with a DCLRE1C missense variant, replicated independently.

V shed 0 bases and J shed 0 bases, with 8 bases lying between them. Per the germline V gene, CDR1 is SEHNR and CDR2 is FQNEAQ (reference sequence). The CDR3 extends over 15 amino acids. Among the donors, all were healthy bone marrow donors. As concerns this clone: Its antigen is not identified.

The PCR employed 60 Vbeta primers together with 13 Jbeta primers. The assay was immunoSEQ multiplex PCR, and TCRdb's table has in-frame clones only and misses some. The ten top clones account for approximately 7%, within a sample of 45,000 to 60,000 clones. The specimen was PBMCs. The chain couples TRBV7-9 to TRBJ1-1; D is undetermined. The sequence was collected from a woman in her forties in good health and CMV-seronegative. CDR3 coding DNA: TGTGCCAGCAGCTTAGCATCAGGTATGAACACTGAAGCTTTCTTT. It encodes CASSLASGMNTEAFF.